The 8 T cell receptor beta chains below come from one sample, sequenced in a study of T cells in Graves' hyperthyroidism and ophthalmopathy. The TCR beta CDR3 regions underwent amplification using RNA transcripts as the source. First-round RT-PCR targeting the TCR CDR3 was performed with the HTBI primer set. TCRdb redid the calling of the multiplex PCR reads with MiXCR, one entry per CDR3 protein. The sample yields hundreds of thousands of distinct CDR3 sequences, less than 25% seen once. Sequenced material: blood. The receptors originated from a woman aged 30 to 39 with Graves' ophthalmopathy.

This clonotype was counted only a few times. The chain links TRBV11-2 to TRBJ2-3; perhaps TRBD2 as D (6 bases). The CDR3 is made up of 13 amino acids. Germline-derived CDR1 and CDR2 are SGHAT and FQNNGV. V gave up 0 bases and J gave up 8 bases, with 9 bases separating them. The CDR3 DNA follows: TGTGCCAGCAGCTTAGAGGGGAGGTCTACGCAGTATTTT. It codes for CASSLEGRSTQYF.

This clonotype was detected many times. The chain links TRBV12-3 or TRBV12-4 to TRBJ2-4; the D is unclear. CDR3 length equals 14 residues. V lost 5 bases to trimming and J lost 0 bases, with 8 bases between them. The CDR3 spells CASSAMGAKNIQYF. CDR3 nucleotides: TGTGCCAGCAGTGCGATGGGAGCCAAAAACATTCAGTACTTC.

In its sample, this clonotype was seen a few times. The J gene is TRBJ2-7, the V gene TRBV4-1; D could derive from TRBD1 or TRBD2 (5 bases each). CDR3 length: 13 amino acids. V lost 6 bases and J lost 5, with 14 bases in between. Germline V gives CDR1 MGHRA, CDR2 YSYEKL. CDR3 sequence reads: CASRGVGDHEQYF. CDR3 DNA sequence: TGCGCCAGCAGGGGGGTCGGGGACCACGAGCAGTACTTC.

This clonotype was counted ten times or more. The chain uses TRBV5-1 and TRBJ1-1; tentative D call: TRBD1 (6 bases). V lost 9 bases and J 2 bases, leaving 17 bases between the germline ends. Germline CDR1 SGHRS, CDR2 YFSETQ. The CDR3 totals 14 residues. The CDR3: CATRGWGRNTEAFF. CDR3 in DNA: TGCGCCACTCGAGGGTGGGGGCGAAACACTGAAGCTTTCTTT. Drawing the rest from reference TRBV5-1 and TRBJ1-1, the complete variable domain is KAGVTQTPRYLIKTRGQQVTLSCSPISGHRSVSWYQQTPGQGLQFLFEYFSETQRNKGNFPGRFSGRQFSNSRSEMNVSTLELGDSALYLCATRGWGRNTEAFFGQGTRLTVV.

This clonotype was counted at least ten times. The chain recombines TRBV12-3 or TRBV12-4 with TRBJ1-5; 10 bases line up with TRBD1. The length of the CDR3 is 17 residues. With V trimmed by 5 bases and J by 2 bases, 9 bases remained unmatched. CDR3 residues: CASSENGQGVGNQPQHF. The DNA for the CDR3 is TGTGCCAGCAGTGAAAACGGACAGGGGGTCGGCAATCAGCCCCAGCATTTT.

This clonotype has ten or more counts. V and J are TRBV19 and TRBJ2-5; the D gene is possibly TRBD1 (6 bases). The CDR3 loop spans 14 amino acids. Per the germline V gene, CDR1 is LNHDA and CDR2 is SQIVND (reference sequence). Between the trimmed V and J ends, which lost 3 bases and 5 bases, there was a span of 13 bases. As DNA, the CDR3 is TGTGCCAGTAGTATTAGCTGGGGGCGGGAGACCCAGTACTTC. This codes for CASSISWGRETQYF.

The table lists this clonotype with a few counts. The J gene is TRBJ1-2, the V gene TRBV5-6, with 7 bases identical to TRBD1. The CDR3 extends over 15 amino acids. Looked up from germline, CDR1 is SGHDT and CDR2 is YYEEEE. V lost 4 bases and J lost 8; bases outside the gene matches: 14. As DNA, the CDR3 is TGTGCCAGCAGCGCAACTTCATCACAGGGGCGCGGCTACACCTTC. Its protein product is CASSATSSQGRGYTF.

Turning to this clonotype: At one of its ends the junction is not consistent with the germline gene, which may arise from a read error. The chain recombines TRBV3-1 with TRBJ2-7; D gene ambiguous. In germline, CDR1 is LGHDT, CDR2 YNNKEL (reference sequence). The CDR3 is 14 residues long. As DNA, the CDR3 is TGTGCCATCAGCCAAGGCGCCCACTCCTACGAGCAGTACTTC. Translated: CAISQGAHSYEQYF.